The 14 T cell receptor beta chains below were found in one sample sequenced in a study of T-cell reconstitution after alpha-beta-depleted transplantation in children. Researchers prepared the TCRbeta library using unique molecular identifiers, the study reports. TCRdb independently ran MiXCR on the PCR reads; one entry per CDR3 protein. This sample has some 200,000 distinct CDR3 sequences, with roughly a tenth found just once. The input for sequencing was PBMCs, taken before TCRalphabeta/CD19-depleted stem cell transplant. The receptors originated from a child under two years old with acute myeloid leukemia, due to receive a stem cell transplant.

This clonotype has a handful of counts. V is TRBV5-6 and J is TRBJ1-2; 7 bases map to TRBD1. V lost 0 bases, J lost 3 bases, and 2 bases stayed unmatched. The CDR3 contains 14 residues. Germline V gene data show CDR1 as SGHDT and CDR2 as YYEEEE. The DNA of the CDR3 is TGTGCCAGCAGCTTGGCCCAGGGGGACTATGGCTACACCTTC. This gives the protein CASSLAQGDYGYTF. Full variable domain (missing parts from reference TRBV5-6 and TRBJ1-2): DAGVTQSPTHLIKTRGQQVTLRCSPKSGHDTVSWYQQALGQGPQFIFQYYEEEERQRGNFPDRFSGHQFPNYSSELNVNALLLGDSALYLCASSLAQGDYGYTFGSGTRLTVV.

This clonotype was picked up many times. V is TRBV5-1 and J is TRBJ2-5; 7 bases align to TRBD1. Per germline, CDR1 SGHRS and CDR2 YFSETQ. Trimming removed 0 bases from V and 4 bases from J; junction bases left unmatched: 6. The CDR3 contains 15 residues. CDR3 protein: CASSLATGALETQYF. The CDR3 nucleotides read TGCGCCAGCAGCTTGGCTACAGGGGCCCTAGAGACCCAGTACTTC.

In regard to this clonotype: This clone may be a read error of a much larger clone one base away. This chain uses TRBV7-9 with TRBJ2-7, with D hard to call. Deletions cut 5 bases from V and 6 bases from J, with 14 bases between. Germline V gene sequence: CDR1 SEHNR, CDR2 FQNEAQ (reference sequence). CDR3 length: 13 amino acids. For the CDR3, the DNA is TGTGCCAGCAGCCCCCTTAGGTTGAGCGAGCAGTACTTC. This encodes CASSPLRLSEQYF. Complete variable domain (other parts from reference TRBV7-9 and TRBJ2-7): DTGVSQNPRHKITKRGQNVTFRCDPISEHNRLYWYRQTLGQGPEFLTYFQNEAQLEKSRLLSDRFSAERPKGSFSTLEIQRTEQGDSAMYLCASSPLRLSEQYFGPGTRLTVT.

Ten or more counts support this clonotype. V and J are TRBV5-1 and TRBJ1-1; D may be TRBD1 (5 bases). This CDR3 has 16 amino acids. The V and J ends lost 3 bases and 4 bases respectively, with 19 bases between them. Germline V CDR1 and CDR2: SGHRS, YFSETQ. The CDR3 DNA reads as TGCGCCAGCAGCTCCCGGGGGGTTTTGGGCATCACTGAAGCTTTCTTT. Its translation is CASSSRGVLGITEAFF.

This clonotype was found a few times. The chain is built from TRBV7-9 and TRBJ1-1; 12 bases are a match to TRBD1. The CDR3 runs 17 residues. Trimming at V came to 4 bases and at J to 5 bases, leaving 11 bases not matched to a gene. The germline gives CDR1 SEHNR, CDR2 FQNEAQ (reference sequence). CDR3 protein: CASSSAGTGGALTEAFF. The DNA of the CDR3 is TGTGCCAGCAGCTCCGCCGGGACAGGGGGCGCGTTGACTGAAGCTTTCTTT.

At least ten counts were recorded for this clonotype. The chain uses TRBV7-3 and TRBJ2-3, with D unclear. The germline gives CDR1 SGHTA, CDR2 FQGTGA. The CDR3 is 13 amino acids. V gave up 4 bases and J gave up 2 bases, with 7 bases separating them. The CDR3, as DNA: TGTGCCAGCAGCTCGCCCCCCACAGATACGCAGTATTTT. It encodes CASSSPPTDTQYF.

The chain employs TRBV9 and TRBJ2-1, with D possibly being TRBD2 (5 bases). The CDR3 length is 14 residues. Germline V lookup: CDR1 SGDLS, CDR2 YYNGEE. V was pared by 3 bases and J by 7 bases, with 14 bases between. Here the CDR3 reads CASSGRTRGNEQFF. The CDR3 DNA sequence: TGTGCCAGCAGCGGACGGACTCGAGGGAATGAGCAGTTCTTC.

At least ten counts were recorded for this clonotype. The V call is TRBV25-1, the J call TRBJ2-1; D perhaps matches TRBD2 (5 bases). This CDR3 is 16 amino acids long. The V and J ends lost 2 bases and 0 bases respectively, with 11 bases between them. The V gene's germline CDR1 is MGHDK and CDR2 SYGVNS. The CDR3 DNA reads TGTGCCAGCAGTGAAATCTCGGGAAGCTCCTACAATGAGCAGTTCTTC. Translated: CASSEISGSSYNEQFF.

There are many counts of this clonotype. The chain is built from TRBV3-1 and TRBJ1-2, with D unresolved. Germline V gene sequence: CDR1 LGHDT, CDR2 YNNKEL (reference sequence). The CDR3 consists of 12 residues. V was clipped by 3 bases and J by 8 bases, with 10 bases between them. CDR3 DNA sequence: TGTGCCAGCAGCCAGGGAATTGCCGGCTACACCTTC. Translation gives CASSQGIAGYTF.

This clonotype has a count of ten or more. The CDR3 is CASSQDPPSYEQYF. DNA for the CDR3: TGTGCCAGCAGCCAAGACCCACCCTCCTACGAGCAGTACTTC. This chain uses TRBV3-1 with TRBJ2-7, with unresolved D. The germline gives CDR1 LGHDT, CDR2 YNNKEL (reference sequence). The V end was cut by 0 bases, the J end by 0 bases, with 6 bases between. The length of the CDR3 is 14 residues.

J is TRBJ1-1 and V is TRBV12-2. TRBV12-2 is listed as a pseudogene. The CDR3 is 14 amino acids. Here the CDR3 DNA reads TGTGCAAGTCGCTTGGACCTAATCCCCACTGAAGCTTTCTTT. It is translated as CASRLDLIPTEAFF.

The table lists this clonotype with many counts. The V call is TRBV5-1, the J call TRBJ2-1; D may be TRBD2 (6 bases). Trimming removed 5 bases at V and 4 bases at J, with 10 bases between. Germline V CDR1 and CDR2: SGHRS, YFSETQ. The CDR3 is 13 residues long. CDR3 sequence reads: CASRRDVYNEQFF. For the CDR3, the DNA is TGCGCCAGCAGGCGGGACGTTTACAATGAGCAGTTCTTC. Full variable domain (remainder filled in from reference TRBV5-1 and TRBJ2-1): KAGVTQTPRYLIKTRGQQVTLSCSPISGHRSVSWYQQTPGQGLQFLFEYFSETQRNKGNFPGRFSGRQFSNSRSEMNVSTLELGDSALYLCASRRDVYNEQFFGPGTRLTVL.

This clonotype showed up just a few times. The chain has TRBV7-2 and TRBJ2-7, with 7 nucleotides matching TRBD2. Germline CDR1 reads SGHTA; CDR2 reads FQGNSA. The ends lost 1 base at V and 2 bases at J; junction bases unmatched: 11. This CDR3 region has 17 residues. The CDR3: CASSLGQGLPLAYEQYF. The CDR3 DNA reads TGTGCCAGCAGCTTAGGGCAGGGACTACCTCTAGCCTACGAGCAGTACTTC.

At least ten counts were recorded for this clonotype. J is TRBJ2-3 and V is TRBV24-1; D is ambiguous. Between the trimmed V and J ends, which lost 5 bases and 6 bases, there was a span of 11 bases. CDR3 length equals 13 residues. From germline, CDR1 is KGHDR and CDR2 SFDVKD. The CDR3 protein is CATSVPPLDTQYF. CDR3 sequence (DNA): TGTGCCACCAGTGTCCCGCCCCTCGATACGCAGTATTTT.